This T cell receptor beta chain was observed in a study of blood T cell repertoires in COVID-19. CDR1 is MNHEY, CDR2 SMNVEV, per germline (reference sequence). This CDR3 contains 14 residues. Deletions cut 4 bases from V and 5 bases from J, with 14 bases between. The study drew participants aged about 18 to 90 years from 24 US areas. Recovery meant two consecutive negative NP/OP PCR tests, professional clearance, or resolved symptoms. Per the original data handling: Scientists estimated how many nucleated cells there were by amplifying reference gene primers. Profiled with immunoSEQ multiplex PCR; TCRdb holds only in-frame clones, not every one. That table gives V, J and clone size, and the DNA gave D and trimming. The table shows about 250,000 clones, with roughly nine tenths occurring only once.

V is TRBV27 and J is TRBJ2-5; D may be TRBD1 (6 bases). The clonotype comes from a woman younger than 35 who had recovered from COVID-19. Material: PBMCs or T cells enriched from blood (not recorded which). The CDR3 nucleotides read TGTGCCAGCAGTTCCCCCCACAGGGTGGAGACCCAGTACTTC. Amino acids: CASSSPHRVETQYF.